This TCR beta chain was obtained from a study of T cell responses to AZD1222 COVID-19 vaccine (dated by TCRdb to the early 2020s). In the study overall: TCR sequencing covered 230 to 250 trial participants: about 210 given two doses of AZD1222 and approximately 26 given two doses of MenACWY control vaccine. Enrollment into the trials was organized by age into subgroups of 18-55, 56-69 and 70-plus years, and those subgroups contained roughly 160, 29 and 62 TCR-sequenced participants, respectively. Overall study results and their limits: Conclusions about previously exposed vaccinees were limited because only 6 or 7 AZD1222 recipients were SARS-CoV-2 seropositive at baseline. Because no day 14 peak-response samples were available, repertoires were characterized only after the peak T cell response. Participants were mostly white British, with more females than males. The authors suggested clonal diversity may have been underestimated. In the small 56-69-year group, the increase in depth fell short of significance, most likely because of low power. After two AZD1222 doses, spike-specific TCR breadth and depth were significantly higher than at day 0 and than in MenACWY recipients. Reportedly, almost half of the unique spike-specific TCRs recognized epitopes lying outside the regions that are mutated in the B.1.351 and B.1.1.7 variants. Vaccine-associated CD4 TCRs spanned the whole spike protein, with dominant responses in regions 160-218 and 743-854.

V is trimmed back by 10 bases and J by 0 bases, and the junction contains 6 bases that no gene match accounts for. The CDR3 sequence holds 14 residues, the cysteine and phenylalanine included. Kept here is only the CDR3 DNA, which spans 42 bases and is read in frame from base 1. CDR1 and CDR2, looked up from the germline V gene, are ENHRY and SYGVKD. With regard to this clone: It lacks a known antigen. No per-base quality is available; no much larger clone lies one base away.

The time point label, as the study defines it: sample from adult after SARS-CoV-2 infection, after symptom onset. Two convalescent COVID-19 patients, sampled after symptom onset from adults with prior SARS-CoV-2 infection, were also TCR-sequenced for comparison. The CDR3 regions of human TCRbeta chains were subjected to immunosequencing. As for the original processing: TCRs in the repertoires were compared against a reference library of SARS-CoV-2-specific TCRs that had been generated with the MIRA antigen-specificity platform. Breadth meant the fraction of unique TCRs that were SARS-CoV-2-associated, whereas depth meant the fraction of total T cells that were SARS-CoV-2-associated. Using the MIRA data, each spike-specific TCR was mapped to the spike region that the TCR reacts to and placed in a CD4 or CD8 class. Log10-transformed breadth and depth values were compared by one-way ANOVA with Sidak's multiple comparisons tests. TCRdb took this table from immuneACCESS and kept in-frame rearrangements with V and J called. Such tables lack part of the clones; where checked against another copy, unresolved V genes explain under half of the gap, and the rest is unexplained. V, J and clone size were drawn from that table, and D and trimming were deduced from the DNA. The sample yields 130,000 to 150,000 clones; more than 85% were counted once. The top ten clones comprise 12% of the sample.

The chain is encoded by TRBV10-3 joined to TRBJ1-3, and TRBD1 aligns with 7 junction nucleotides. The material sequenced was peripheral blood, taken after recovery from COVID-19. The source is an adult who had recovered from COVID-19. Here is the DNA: TGTGCCACACAGGGGCCCCTCTCTGGAAACACCATATATTTT. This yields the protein CATQGPLSGNTIYF.